These 26 T cell receptor beta chains originate from one sample sequenced in a study of cytomegalovirus exposure and HLA in healthy donors. Primers: 60 Vbeta forward and 13 Jbeta reverse. The table came from immunoSEQ multiplex PCR; TCRdb's copy has only in-frame clones and leaves some out. Among about 160,000 clones listed, 80% to 85% were seen once. Material: PBMCs. The receptors were gathered from a man between 45 and 60 years old in good health and CMV-seropositive.

This clone was detected once. The J gene is TRBJ1-4, the V gene TRBV6-6; tentatively, D is TRBD1 (5 bases). This CDR3 contains 14 residues. The V and J ends lost 6 bases and 3 bases respectively, with 11 bases between them. Germline V gives CDR1 MNHNY, CDR2 SVGAGI (reference sequence). CDR3 DNA: TGTGCCAGCAGGTCGCCAGGGTCTAATGAAAAACTGTTTTTT. Translating gives CASRSPGSNEKLFF.

The V call is TRBV6-6, the J call TRBJ1-2; TRBD1 agrees at 7 bases. J lost 8 bases, V lost 7 bases, and 4 bases had no gene match. Germline V lookup: CDR1 MNHNY, CDR2 SVGAGI (reference sequence). The CDR3 runs to 11 residues. Here the CDR3 DNA reads TGTGCCAGCACAGGGGGTCAGGGCTACACCTTC. This sequence encodes CASTGGQGYTF.

The chain joins TRBV29-1 to TRBJ2-5; 8 bases are shared with TRBD1. Gene TRBJ2-7 matches the end of the DNA better, so the J call may be wrong. Germline V gene lookup returns CDR1 SQVTM and CDR2 ANQGSEA. The CDR3 sequence is 12 residues long. CDR3 DNA: TGCAGCGTTGGCGGGACAGGCTACGAGCAGTACTTC. This gives the protein CSVGGTGYEQYF.

V gene TRBV9 combines with J gene TRBJ1-2, with a tentative D call TRBD1 (6 bases). Trimming took 3 bases from V and 2 from J, leaving 17 bases between them. This CDR3 has 16 amino acids. In germline, CDR1 is SGDLS, CDR2 YYNGEE. CDR3 sequence: CASSGARGEGNYGYTF. The CDR3 DNA reads as TGTGCCAGCAGCGGAGCTAGGGGGGAGGGAAACTATGGCTACACCTTC.

V is TRBV10-2 and J is TRBJ2-3, with TRBD2 identical over 9 bases. V lost 5 bases to trimming and J lost 5 bases; unmatched junction nucleotides: 5. The CDR3 covers 14 residues. The germline gives CDR1 WSHSY, CDR2 SAAADI. The CDR3 sequence: CASSPSGTVDTQYF. Here the CDR3 DNA reads TGCGCCAGCAGTCCTAGCGGGACGGTAGATACGCAGTATTTT.

The chain combines TRBV7-3 with TRBJ2-2; D might be TRBD1 (5 bases). The CDR3 is made up of 13 amino acids. Trimming shortened V by 4 bases and J by 7 bases, and 10 bases separated the two germline ends. Germline V gene lookup returns CDR1 SGHTA and CDR2 FQGTGA. CDR3 in amino acids: CASSSRVDGELFF. DNA for the CDR3: TGTGCCAGCAGCTCCAGGGTCGACGGGGAGCTGTTTTTT.

The rearrangement uses TRBV15 and TRBJ1-5, with TRBD1 as a possible D gene (5 bases). The germline V and J ends were trimmed by 2 bases and 9 bases, with 11 bases remaining between them. Germline V gene lookup returns CDR1 LNHNV and CDR2 YYDKDF (reference sequence). The CDR3 sequence is 13 residues long. The CDR3 loop reads CATSRPGLLPQHF. The CDR3 nucleotides read TGTGCCACCAGCAGACCAGGGTTGTTGCCCCAGCATTTT.

This clone appeared a single time. The chain joins TRBV28 to TRBJ2-1, with a weak D call TRBD1 (5 bases). V was cut by 4 bases and J by 1 base, with 8 bases left in between. In germline, CDR1 is MDHEN, CDR2 SYDVKM. This CDR3 spans 14 amino acids. The CDR3 loop reads CASSSTGSYNEQFF. For the CDR3, the DNA is TGTGCCAGCAGTTCTACAGGATCCTACAATGAGCAGTTCTTC.

The chain carries TRBV11-2 and TRBJ1-2; D may be TRBD1 (5 bases). V was trimmed by 1 base and J by 3 bases, leaving 12 bases between them. This CDR3 has 15 amino acids. The V gene's germline CDR1 is SGHAT and CDR2 FQNNGV. The CDR3: CASSLVWGSDYGYTF. DNA of the CDR3: TGTGCCAGCAGCTTAGTGTGGGGCTCGGACTATGGCTACACCTTC.

The chain uses TRBV30 and TRBJ2-7; D ambiguous. There are 13 residues in the CDR3. Trimming removed 1 base from V and 2 bases from J, with 9 bases in between. Germline CDR1 and CDR2: GTSNPN and SVGIG (reference sequence). The chain's CDR3 is CAWSDEHPYEQYF. CDR3 sequence (DNA): TGTGCCTGGAGTGACGAACACCCCTACGAGCAGTACTTC.

The V gene is TRBV2, the J gene TRBJ2-7; D perhaps matches TRBD2 (7 bases). Trimming pared 3 bases from V and 0 bases from J, leaving 12 bases between. The CDR3 runs 15 residues. Germline assignment: CDR1 SNHLY and CDR2 FYNNEI. Here the CDR3 reads CASSEGGGNSYEQYF. The CDR3, as DNA: TGTGCCAGCAGTGAGGGAGGGGGGAACTCCTACGAGCAGTACTTC.

The chain has TRBV7-3 and TRBJ2-7, with 7 bases matching TRBD2. CDR1 SGHTA and CDR2 FQGTGA come from the germline V gene. With 5 bases clipped from V and 2 bases from J, the junction kept 6 bases outside the gene matches. The CDR3 spans 14 residues. The CDR3 spells CASSRTTSPYEQYF. The CDR3 nucleotides are TGTGCCAGCAGCCGAACGACTAGCCCCTACGAGCAGTACTTC.

The rearrangement uses TRBV5-1 and TRBJ2-7, with D unresolved. V was cut by 0 bases and J by 5 bases, with 9 bases left in between. The CDR3 runs to 13 residues. The germline gives CDR1 SGHRS, CDR2 YFSETQ. CDR3 in DNA: TGCGCCAGCAGCTTGGGTACACAGAACGAGCAGTACTTC. It is translated as CASSLGTQNEQYF.

This chain connects TRBV5-1 to TRBJ2-3, with 12 bases fitting TRBD2. Germline values: CDR1 SGHRS, CDR2 YFSETQ. V dropped 7 bases and J dropped 2; count of bases not matched to a gene: 20. The CDR3 totals 20 residues. CDR3 sequence reads: CASRRSTLAGGHRDTDTQYF. The CDR3 bases are TGCGCCAGCCGCCGAAGCACTCTAGCGGGGGGGCACCGCGACACAGATACGCAGTATTTT.

This clone was detected only once. The CDR3 nucleotides read TGTGCCAGCAGTTTCTACAGGGGGAGGACCGGGGAGCTGTTTTTT. It encodes CASSFYRGRTGELFF. The chain recombines TRBV27 with TRBJ2-2, with 8 bases that match TRBD1. This CDR3 has 15 amino acids. Germline V gives CDR1 MNHEY, CDR2 SMNVEV (reference sequence). Losses at the gene ends were 3 bases for V and 5 bases for J; bases not matched to a gene: 5.

The genes are TRBV7-4 and TRBJ1-4; 7 positions agree with TRBD1. This CDR3 contains 14 residues. The J segment lost 7 bases and the V segment lost 5 bases, leaving 7 bases of the junction unmatched. Germline CDR1 reads SGHVT; CDR2 reads SQSDAQ. CDR3 sequence (DNA): TGTGCCAGCAGCGCAGACAGGGTTAGTGAAAAACTGTTTTTT. As protein: CASSADRVSEKLFF. Drawing the rest from reference TRBV7-4 and TRBJ1-4, the complete variable domain is GAGVSQSPRYKVAKRGRDVALRCDSISGHVTLYWYRQTLGQGSEVLTYSQSDAQRDKSGRPSGRFSAERPERSVSTLKIQRTEQGDSAVYLCASSADRVSEKLFFGSGTQLSVL.

This chain uses TRBV5-1 with TRBJ2-1; TRBD2 agrees at 7 bases. Germline CDR1 reads SGHRS; CDR2 reads YFSETQ. The CDR3 has 12 amino acids. V was pared by 3 bases and J by 6 bases, with 0 bases of the junction left unmatched. For the CDR3, the DNA is TGCGCCAGCAGCTCGGGGGGCAATGAGCAGTTCTTC. As protein: CASSSGGNEQFF.

The genes are TRBV2 and TRBJ2-7, with unresolved D. Germline V gives CDR1 SNHLY, CDR2 FYNNEI. CDR3 length: 13 amino acids. Trimming shortened V by 3 bases and J by 0 bases, and 6 bases separated the two germline ends. The CDR3 sequence is CASSEATSYEQYF. CDR3 DNA sequence: TGTGCCAGCAGTGAGGCAACCTCCTACGAGCAGTACTTC.

The V gene is TRBV29-1, the J gene TRBJ2-7; the match to TRBD1 covers 9 bases. The germline V gene has CDR1 SQVTM and CDR2 ANQGSEA. This CDR3 has 13 residues. V shed 6 bases, J shed 5 bases, and the junction held 8 bases outside the gene matches. CDR3 coding DNA: TGCAGCGTCGCGGACAGGGGAGGGCACGAGCAGTACTTC. This encodes CSVADRGGHEQYF.

This rearrangement joins TRBV7-9 to TRBJ1-4; no clear D. The CDR3 is made up of 15 amino acids. Trimming pared 3 bases from V and 8 bases from J, leaving 16 bases between. CDR1 is SEHNR, CDR2 FQNEAQ, per germline (reference sequence). The CDR3 DNA is TGTGCCAGCAGCTTTTCCGCTGGGTGGGAGGAAAAACTGTTTTTT. Encoded protein: CASSFSAGWEEKLFF.

The rearrangement joins TRBV4-2 to TRBJ2-5, with D possibly TRBD2 on 5 matching bases. Germline lookup yields CDR1 LGHNA and CDR2 YNFKEQ. There are 15 residues in the CDR3. The ends were cut back, 0 bases at V and 4 bases at J, with 12 bases in the middle. CDR3 sequence (DNA): TGTGCCAGCAGCCAAGATCCGGGATTCGGAGAGACCCAGTACTTC. This gives the protein CASSQDPGFGETQYF.

The chain uses TRBV29-1 and TRBJ2-1; 8 nucleotides match TRBD2. The CDR3 runs to 14 residues. Germline V gene data show CDR1 as SQVTM and CDR2 as ANQGSEA. After removal of 3 bases from V and 9 bases from J, the junction contained 10 bases not matched to a gene. CDR3 loop: CSVDIAGLQSEQFF. CDR3 nucleotide sequence: TGCAGCGTTGATATAGCGGGACTACAAAGTGAGCAGTTCTTC.

The V and J genes are TRBV2 and TRBJ1-2; 7 nucleotides align to TRBD1. This CDR3 region has 14 residues. Germline CDR1 is SNHLY and CDR2 is FYNNEI. Germline trimming cut 5 bases from V and 2 bases from J; bases unmatched to any gene: 5. The CDR3 DNA follows: TGTGCCAGCAGTACCCCGACAGGGAACTATGGCTACACCTTC. It yields the protein CASSTPTGNYGYTF.

The genes are TRBV9 and TRBJ2-1; D is ambiguous. The CDR3 length is 15 residues. CDR1 SGDLS and CDR2 YYNGEE come from the germline V gene. Trimming took off 1 base at V and 4 bases at J, with 12 bases between the two ends. The CDR3 loop reads CASSVTESEYNEQFF. The CDR3 bases are TGTGCCAGCAGCGTAACGGAGAGCGAGTACAATGAGCAGTTCTTC.

The chain joins TRBV10-3 to TRBJ2-3; 7 positions match TRBD2. This CDR3 has 14 residues. Per the germline V gene, CDR1 is ENHRY and CDR2 is SYGVKD. V gave up 3 bases and J gave up 1 base; unmatched junction bases: 1. This CDR3 reads CAISDLAGTDTQYF. DNA of the CDR3: TGTGCCATCAGTGACCTAGCGGGCACAGATACGCAGTATTTT.

This rearrangement joins TRBV19 to TRBJ1-3; D gene uncertain. The germline V gene encodes CDR1 LNHDA and CDR2 SQIVND (reference sequence). The CDR3 covers 13 residues. The V end was cut by 9 bases, the J end by 2 bases, with 11 bases between. CDR3 in amino acids: CASRVPPGNTIYF. CDR3 DNA sequence: TGTGCCAGCCGGGTTCCGCCTGGAAACACCATATATTTT.